This T cell receptor beta chain stems from a study of T cell responses to AZD1222 COVID-19 vaccine. Across the whole study: The study pooled second doses at about 4 or about 12 weeks. Study findings and constraints: Spike-specific TCRs gained breadth and depth after people received two AZD1222 doses.

Notes on this clone: The antigen is undetermined.

Per germline, CDR1 SGHTA and CDR2 FQGNSA. The CDR3 has 15 residues. J lost 6 bases, V lost 5 bases, and 8 bases had no gene match. Some clones are missing from TCRdb's copy, which holds only in-frame ones; the method was immunoSEQ multiplex PCR. The profile shows 150,000 or so clones, 88% of them singletons. The chain links TRBV7-2 to TRBJ1-5; 9 bases line up with TRBD1. This sample comprised peripheral blood, obtained on day 0 of AZD1222 vaccination. This receptor was taken from an adult in good health. The CDR3 loop is CASSTYQDRGQPQHF. The CDR3 nucleotides are TGTGCCAGCAGCACCTACCAGGACAGGGGTCAGCCCCAGCATTTT.